These 17 T cell receptor beta chains were all obtained from the same sample, sequenced in a study of response to subunit inactivated influenza vaccine. TCRdb re-called the RT-PCR reads with MiXCR, one entry per CDR3 protein. The table has just under 550,000 distinct CDR3 sequences, under 30% seen once. The same data also went into a second study, on T cells expressing NK-cell markers. According to that study: Template switching by 5'RACE with UMIs generated the TCR beta cDNA.

Source: CD4+ T cells sorted from PBMCs, taken roughly 12 days after vaccination. These receptors came from a man between 50 and 59 years old who received an inactivated influenza vaccine.

This clonotype was seen a few times. This chain uses TRBV5-1 with TRBJ2-1; 15 nucleotides match TRBD2. The CDR3 covers 18 residues. Per germline, CDR1 SGHRS and CDR2 YFSETQ. V gave up 4 bases and J gave up 8 bases; unmatched junction bases: 13. The CDR3 region has the DNA TGCGCCAGCAGCGGTGGACTAGCGGGGGGGCGTAGATATGATGAGCAGTTCTTC. Protein: CASSGGLAGGRRYDEQFF.

The chain uses TRBV28 and TRBJ2-2; maybe TRBD1 (5 bases). CDR1 MDHEN and CDR2 SYDVKM come from the germline V gene. The CDR3 has 15 amino acids. The germline V and J ends were trimmed by 4 bases and 0 bases, with 9 bases remaining between them. CDR3 protein: CASSSTVPNTGELFF. The CDR3 DNA reads TGTGCCAGCAGTTCGACAGTTCCGAACACCGGGGAGCTGTTTTTT.

This chain uses TRBV12-3 or TRBV12-4 with TRBJ1-1; TRBD1 might be the D (6 bases). Trimming took off 3 bases at V and 5 bases at J, with 13 bases between the two ends. The CDR3 totals 14 residues. The CDR3 sequence: CASSLIGGRTEAFF. CDR3 nucleotide sequence: TGTGCCAGCAGTTTGATAGGGGGGCGGACTGAAGCTTTCTTT.

This clonotype appeared many times. The chain joins TRBV3-2 to TRBJ2-7; the D call of TRBD1 is as the table states it, not checked on the DNA. TRBV3-2 has pseudogene status. The CDR3 is made up of 15 amino acids. CDR3 sequence (DNA): TGTGCCAGCAGCCAATTCTTGCAGGGGTCCTACGAGCAGTACTTC. Residues: CASSQFLQGSYEQYF.

In this sample, this clonotype turned up many times. The V call is TRBV7-9, the J call TRBJ2-7, with TRBD1 as a possible D gene (5 bases). The CDR3 is 14 residues long. The germline CDR1 and CDR2 sequences are SEHNR and FQNEAQ (reference sequence). V lost 5 bases and J lost 6, with 17 bases in between. The CDR3, as DNA: TGTGCCAGCAGCCCCCAGGGTAGGGGTGGCGAGCAGTACTTC. Its protein is CASSPQGRGGEQYF.

This clonotype was seen only a few times. The chain joins TRBV6-4 to TRBJ2-3; 9 nucleotides line up with TRBD2. V lost 5 bases and J lost 4; bases outside the gene matches: 10. CDR3 length: 16 residues. Germline V CDR1 and CDR2: MRHNA, SNTAGT. Written as DNA, the CDR3 is TGTGCCAGCAGTCGGGCTAGCGGGACGGGTGCAGATACGCAGTATTTT. Its protein product is CASSRASGTGADTQYF.

This chain uses TRBV3-1 with TRBJ2-5; 7 bases fit TRBD1. Trimming cost V 4 bases and J 13 bases; bases outside gene matches: 12. Germline assignment: CDR1 LGHDT and CDR2 YNNKEL (reference sequence). This CDR3 contains 13 residues. CDR3 sequence (DNA): TGTGCCAGCAGCCCACACCTGGACAGGAGGTTGTACTTC. Translation gives CASSPHLDRRLYF.

The chain is built from TRBV4-1 and TRBJ1-5, with unresolved D. V shed 5 bases and J shed 9 bases, with 14 bases lying between them. CDR1 and CDR2 (germline): MGHRA, YSYEKL. The CDR3 totals 13 residues. CDR3 sequence (DNA): TGCGCCAGCAGCGCCGGGCTTGATCTGCCCCAGCATTTT. Translation gives CASSAGLDLPQHF.

This clonotype appeared once. The CDR3 DNA follows: TGTGCCAGCAATGCACCGGGACAGAAGAACACTGAAGCTTTCTTT. Protein product: CASNAPGQKNTEAFF. The V and J genes are TRBV28 and TRBJ1-1; 7 bases line up with TRBD1. Germline loops: CDR1 MDHEN, CDR2 SYDVKM. J lost 1 base, V lost 7 bases, and 9 bases had no gene match. CDR3 length equals 15 residues. The full variable domain, rest sourced from reference TRBV28 and TRBJ1-1, is DVKVTQSSRYLVKRTGEKVFLECVQDMDHENMFWYRQDPGLGLRLIYFSYDVKMKEKGDIPEGYSVSREKKERFSLILESASTNQTSMYLCASNAPGQKNTEAFFGQGTRLTVV.

This clonotype was picked up a small number of times. The rearrangement uses TRBV29-1 and TRBJ2-7, with 9 nucleotides matching TRBD1. The CDR3 extends over 12 amino acids. V shed 7 bases, J shed 3 bases, and the junction held 4 bases outside the gene matches. Germline CDR1 and CDR2: SQVTM and ANQGSEA. The CDR3 sequence: CSAKDRGYEQYF. CDR3 in DNA: TGCAGCGCCAAGGACAGGGGCTACGAGCAGTACTTC.

This clonotype was observed a handful of times. The J gene is TRBJ2-1, the V gene TRBV6-2 or TRBV6-3; 8 bases are a match to TRBD1. CDR1 and CDR2 (germline): MNHEY, SVGEGT. V trimming: 7 bases; J trimming: 1 base; junction bases outside the gene matches: 9. The CDR3 covers 16 residues. In nucleotides, the CDR3 is TGTGCCAGCATCCATGCCGGGACAGGTTCCTACAATGAGCAGTTCTTC. It is translated as CASIHAGTGSYNEQFF.

This clonotype was counted between two and nine times. V is TRBV4-1 and J is TRBJ2-3, with D uncertain. V dropped 1 base and J dropped 7 bases, with 6 bases sitting between them. Germline CDR1 is MGHRA and CDR2 is YSYEKL. The CDR3 contains 12 residues. The CDR3 nucleotides are TGCGCCAGCAGCCAAGTTGGCCATACGCAGTATTTT. Translating it yields CASSQVGHTQYF.

This clonotype was counted only a few times. The chain combines TRBV7-9 with TRBJ2-1; 7 positions agree with TRBD1. V dropped 6 bases and J dropped 2; count of bases not matched to a gene: 4. Germline V gene data show CDR1 as SEHNR and CDR2 as FQNEAQ (reference sequence). CDR3 length: 14 residues. CDR3 DNA sequence: TGTGCCAGCAGACGGGGACAGACCTACAATGAGCAGTTCTTC. Amino acids: CASRRGQTYNEQFF.

The chain links TRBV20-1 to TRBJ1-5, with D possibly TRBD1 on 6 matching bases. V gave up 5 bases and J gave up 3 bases, with 14 bases separating them. The germline CDR1 and CDR2 sequences are DFQATT and SNEGSKA (reference sequence). This CDR3 is 14 amino acids long. CDR3 DNA sequence: TGCAGTGCTCCTTCCCAGGGGAACAATCAGCCCCAGCATTTT. Protein product: CSAPSQGNNQPQHF.

This clonotype was recorded many times. This sequence joins TRBV12-3 or TRBV12-4 and TRBJ2-1; 8 nucleotides agree with TRBD2. CDR3 length: 14 residues. V lost 2 bases to trimming and J lost 7 bases; unmatched junction nucleotides: 4. The CDR3 DNA reads TGTGCCAGCAGTTTATCGGGGGGGGGAAATGAGCAGTTCTTC. Translation gives CASSLSGGGNEQFF.

This clonotype was counted at least ten times. This chain connects TRBV5-6 to TRBJ2-1; TRBD2 matches 11 bases. There are 15 residues in the CDR3. Germline V lookup: CDR1 SGHDT, CDR2 YYEEEE. With V trimmed by 4 bases and J by 4 bases, 4 bases remained unmatched. CDR3 loop: CASSPSGRSYNEQFF. The DNA for the CDR3 is TGTGCCAGCAGCCCTAGCGGGAGGTCGTACAATGAGCAGTTCTTC.

The CDR3 nucleotides are TGCAGCGTTGTTCTGGCAGGCACGACTAGCCCCCTCCACTTT. Translated: CSVVLAGTTSPLHF. The rearrangement joins TRBV29-1 to TRBJ1-6, with D unclear. The germline CDR1 and CDR2 sequences are SQVTM and ANQGSEA. Trimming shortened V by 4 bases and J by 13 bases, and 20 bases separated the two germline ends. The CDR3 extends over 14 amino acids. Variable domain in full (rest from reference TRBV29-1 and TRBJ1-6): SAVISQKPSRDICQRGTSLTIQCQVDSQVTMMFWYRQQPGQSLTLIATANQGSEATYESGFVIDKFPISRPNLTFSTLTVSNMSPEDSSIYLCSVVLAGTTSPLHFGNGTRLTVT.